Below, 11 T cell receptor beta chains from the same sample are listed, as sequenced in a study. TCRdb processed the 5' RACE reads anew with MiXCR; each CDR3 protein has one entry. Found here are 10,000 to 14,000 distinct CDR3 sequences, 47% of them singletons; the top ten hold approximately 13%. The specimen sequenced was tumor-infiltrating naive CD4+ T cells sorted from the breast tumor. Regarding subset: naive CD4+ T cells, CD4+CD45RA+CD25-. The receptor set was obtained from a female donor with breast cancer.

A remark on this clonotype: Likely a read error: the CDR3 ends without its conserved phenylalanine or tryptophan. The chain links TRBV12-3 or TRBV12-4 to TRBJ1-6; no clear D. The CDR3 totals 12 residues. V was trimmed by 3 bases and J by 7 bases, leaving 4 bases between them. This CDR3 is CASSFGNSPLHI. The CDR3 nucleotides are TGTGCCAGCAGTTTTGGGAATTCACCCCTCCACATT.

This chain connects TRBV7-2 to TRBJ2-5, with 9 bases matching TRBD2. The length of the CDR3 is 14 residues. With 2 bases clipped from V and 5 bases from J, the junction kept 3 bases outside the gene matches. CDR1 and CDR2 (germline): SGHTA, FQGNSA. The CDR3 spells CASSLLSGRETQYF. DNA for the CDR3: TGTGCCAGCAGCTTACTCAGCGGGAGGGAGACCCAGTACTTC.

This clonotype was seen only a few times. The genes are TRBV28 and TRBJ1-2, with D uncertain. Per germline, CDR1 MDHEN and CDR2 SYDVKM. V dropped 2 bases and J dropped 4 bases, with 5 bases sitting between them. The CDR3 sequence is 12 residues long. The CDR3 DNA is TGTGCCAGCAGTTTAGAGGGCTATGGCTACACCTTC. Residues: CASSLEGYGYTF.

This clonotype has only a few counts. The gene calls are TRBV5-1 and TRBJ2-7; TRBD2 is a possible D gene (5 bases). The CDR3 totals 15 residues. Per the germline V gene, CDR1 is SGHRS and CDR2 is YFSETQ. Trimming cost V 4 bases and J 3 bases, with 17 bases left between them. The CDR3: CASSPPRGRVYEQYF. The CDR3 DNA reads TGCGCCAGCAGCCCCCCTCGAGGGAGAGTCTACGAGCAGTACTTC.

V and J are TRBV20-1 and TRBJ2-7; possibly TRBD2 for D (6 bases). The CDR3 spans 10 residues. Germline CDR1 and CDR2: DFQATT and SNEGSKA (reference sequence). The V end lost 6 bases, the J end lost 11 bases, and 14 bases lay between the germline ends. The CDR3 DNA is TGCAGTGCAAATCCGGACTACGAGTACTTC. Translated, it gives CSANPDYEYF.

V usage is TRBV7-2 and J usage is TRBJ2-5; D remains ambiguous. The CDR3 is made up of 13 amino acids. The V gene lost 0 bases and the J gene lost 5 bases, with 7 bases spanning the gap. CDR1 SGHTA and CDR2 FQGNSA come from the germline V gene. CDR3 sequence: CASSLAFRETQYF. CDR3 DNA: TGTGCCAGCAGCTTAGCGTTTCGGGAGACCCAGTACTTC. Supplemented by reference TRBV7-2 and TRBJ2-5, the full variable domain reads GAGVSQSPSNKVTEKGKDVELRCDPISGHTALYWYRQSLGQGLEFLIYFQGNSAPDKSGLPSDRFSAERTGGSVSTLTIQRTQQEDSAVYLCASSLAFRETQYFGPGTRLLVL.

The gene calls are TRBV5-6 and TRBJ1-2; no definite D call. The CDR3 consists of 15 residues. The germline V gene encodes CDR1 SGHDT and CDR2 YYEEEE. V was trimmed by 0 bases and J by 5 bases, leaving 14 bases between them. The CDR3 here is CASSLAPAVEYGYTF. In DNA, the CDR3 is TGTGCCAGCAGCTTGGCTCCGGCCGTGGAGTATGGCTACACCTTC.

This clonotype has just a few counts. CDR3 protein: CASSSRQGEYQPQHF. CDR3 DNA: TGTGCCAGCAGTTCTAGACAGGGTGAATATCAGCCCCAGCATTTT. The chain carries TRBV6-5 and TRBJ1-5; the match to TRBD1 covers 7 bases. Germline V gene lookup returns CDR1 MNHEY and CDR2 SVGAGI. The length of the CDR3 is 15 residues. Trimming removed 4 bases from V and 5 bases from J; junction bases left unmatched: 8.

This clonotype is judged medium-sized (0.01 to 0.1%). The rearrangement joins TRBV20-1 to TRBJ2-7; no firm D call. This CDR3 is built from 13 residues. The germline V gene has CDR1 DFQATT and CDR2 SNEGSKA (reference sequence). Trimming left V 0 bases short and J 5 bases short, with 11 bases between. The CDR3 nucleotides are TGCAGTGCTAGAGAGAGTCCCGTTGACGAGCAGTACGTC. As protein: CSARESPVDEQYV.

Worth noting for this clonotype: The CDR3 ends on some other residue instead of the conserved phenylalanine or tryptophan, so this is likely a read error. The rearrangement joins TRBV25-1 to TRBJ2-3; D might be TRBD1 (6 bases). Germline V CDR1 and CDR2: MGHDK, SYGVNS. Trimming left V 2 bases short and J 1 base short, with 22 bases between. The CDR3 is made up of 19 amino acids. CDR3 amino acids: CASSETRWGHLNGTDTQYS. In DNA, the CDR3 is TGTGCCAGCAGTGAAACCCGATGGGGACACCTAAATGGCACAGATACGCAGTATTCT.

This clonotype was observed a few times. The rearrangement links TRBV28 to TRBJ2-7; 7 bases fit TRBD1. CDR3 length: 15 amino acids. The V gene's germline CDR1 is MDHEN and CDR2 SYDVKM. With 3 bases clipped from V and 4 bases from J, the junction kept 9 bases outside the gene matches. DNA of the CDR3: TGTGCCAGCAGTTTTTGGTCAGGGGGAATGTACGAGCAGTACTTC. Residues: CASSFWSGGMYEQYF.